This entry features one T cell receptor (beta chain) sequence. Clones were read by immunoSEQ multiplex PCR, and TCRdb kept only the in-frame ones, dropping some. The sample shows 200,000 to 250,000 clones, about 90% of them seen only once. The sample is drawn from a study of cytomegalovirus exposure and HLA in healthy donors. Study information: A later analysis reported the same platform for the 90 to 150 validation repertoires and the approximately 720 first-cohort repertoires.

It was the roughly 130-subject validation cohort, separate from the 666-subject first cohort, to which the donors belonged. Germline CDR1 reads SGHTA; CDR2 reads FQGNSA. V lost 4 bases and J lost 3, with 13 bases in between. The CDR3 has 14 amino acids. The V call is TRBV7-2, the J call TRBJ2-7; TRBD1 might be the D (5 bases). Sequences were obtained from PBMCs. The sequence was obtained from a man aged 18 to 29 in good health and CMV-seropositive. CDR3 in DNA: TGTGCCAGCAGCTGGGCCGGCCAGGGCTACGAGCAGTACTTC. This translates into CASSWAGQGYEQYF.